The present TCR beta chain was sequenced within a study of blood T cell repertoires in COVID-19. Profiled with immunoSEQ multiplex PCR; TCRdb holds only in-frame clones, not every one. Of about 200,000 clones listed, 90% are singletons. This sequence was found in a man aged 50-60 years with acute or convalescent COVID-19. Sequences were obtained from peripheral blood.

The CDR3 here is CAWGRTSGRADTQYF. The DNA for the CDR3 is TGTGCCTGGGGAAGAACTAGCGGGAGGGCAGATACGCAGTATTTT. The chain employs TRBV30 and TRBJ2-3, with 13 bases lining up with TRBD2. The germline gives CDR1 GTSNPN, CDR2 SVGIG (reference sequence). This CDR3 is built from 15 residues. The J segment lost 4 bases and the V segment lost 5 bases, leaving 6 bases of the junction unmatched.